The rows below give T cell receptor beta chains drawn from one sample of a study of blood T cell repertoires in COVID-19. TCRdb's copy holds only in-frame clones and misses some; the assay was immunoSEQ multiplex PCR. The data contain some 360,000 clones, around 87% of them seen just once; the ten biggest clones take up over 2%. Source material: peripheral blood. Receptors originate from a woman aged 60 to 75 with COVID-19, enrolled during active disease. The CDR3 runs from the conserved cysteine through the conserved F or W. Part of the rows lack a size; the others show once, few, many or a class for expanded clones.

J,size,V,CDR3
TRBJ1-2,.,TRBV5-1,CASSLVGGTYGYTF
TRBJ2-6,.,TRBV5-1,CASSAGGSGANVLTF
TRBJ2-1,.,TRBV6-5,CASSQGQGIAEQFF
TRBJ2-7,.,TRBV27,CASSFIGGYEQYF
TRBJ1-1,.,TRBV9,CASSVFPWNTEAFF
TRBJ2-2,.,TRBV18,CASSPLSSANTGELFF
TRBJ2-3,.,TRBV5-1,CASSRSGLATDTQYF
TRBJ2-6,.,TRBV5-1,CASKPGGRAISGANVLTF
TRBJ2-4,.,TRBV28,CASSQGQEGKNIQYF
TRBJ2-2,.,TRBV24-1,CATSPRDLTGAPNTGELFF
TRBJ1-1,.,TRBV19,CASSEGTAGNSEAFF
TRBJ1-1,.,TRBV29-1,CSVQGHRMNTEAFF
TRBJ1-5,.,TRBV6-5,CASSIDRGSGQPQHF
TRBJ2-2,.,TRBV11-2,CASSRGGELFF
TRBJ2-2,.,TRBV2,CASSAGAGELFF
TRBJ1-2,.,TRBV3-1/TRBV3-2,CASSQADRGANYGYTF
TRBJ1-5,.,TRBV10-3,CAISELQNNQPQHF
TRBJ1-2,.,TRBV7-2,CASSLDSGSNYGYTF
TRBJ2-5,.,TRBV5-6,CASSEPTSPKSQETQYF
TRBJ2-3,.,TRBV13,CASSHQGYPDTQYF
TRBJ2-2,.,TRBV12-3/TRBV12-4,CASSSLTGGELFF
TRBJ1-1,.,TRBV14,CASSPQGARTEAFF
TRBJ1-5,.,TRBV6-5,CASSITGGTHQPQHF
TRBJ1-1,.,TRBV5-1,CASMRSDTEAFF
TRBJ2-7,once,TRBV7-9,CASSFYGSSYEQYF
TRBJ2-7,.,TRBV7-9,CASSLGAYSYEQYF
TRBJ2-2,.,TRBV6-5,CASSDSGGAIGELFF
TRBJ1-2,.,TRBV3-1/TRBV3-2,CASSQTGDSGYTF
TRBJ1-4,.,TRBV5-1,CASSRDRETEKLFF
TRBJ1-2,.,TRBV5-6,CASSLASGRRANYGYTF
TRBJ2-1,.,TRBV29-1,CSVASPYGSSGGAGVEQFF
TRBJ2-1,.,TRBV19,CASSMGLVGNEQFF
TRBJ2-7,once,TRBV28,CASSTDRPSRGEQYF
TRBJ1-2,few,TRBV7-2,CASSYYGANGYTF
TRBJ2-2,.,TRBV7-9,CASSLPTTQGPGSGELFF
TRBJ2-7,.,TRBV7-2,CASSSLGRGLNEQYF
TRBJ2-6,.,TRBV3-1/TRBV3-2,CASSAGVPSGANVLTF
TRBJ2-3,once,TRBV4-2,CASSQVRPSGTYTDTQYF
TRBJ2-7,.,TRBV5-5,CASSQGLEQYF
TRBJ2-1,.,TRBV14,CASSRRDQGYTSGGSDNEQFF
TRBJ2-7,.,TRBV28,CASSSIYEQYF